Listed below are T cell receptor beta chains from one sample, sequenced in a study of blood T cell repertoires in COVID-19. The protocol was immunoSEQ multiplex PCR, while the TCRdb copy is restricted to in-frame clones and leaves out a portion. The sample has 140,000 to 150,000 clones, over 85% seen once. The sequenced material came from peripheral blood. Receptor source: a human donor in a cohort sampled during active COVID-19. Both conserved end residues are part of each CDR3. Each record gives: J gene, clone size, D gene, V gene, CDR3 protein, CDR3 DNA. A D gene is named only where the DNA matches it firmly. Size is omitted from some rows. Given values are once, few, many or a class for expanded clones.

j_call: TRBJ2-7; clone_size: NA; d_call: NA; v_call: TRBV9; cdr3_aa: CASSVRGNSEQYF; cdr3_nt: TGTGCCAGCAGCGTGAGGGGGAACAGCGAGCAGTACTTC
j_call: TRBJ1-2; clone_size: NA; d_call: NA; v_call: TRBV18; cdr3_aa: CASSPGGAGYGYTF; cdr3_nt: TGTGCCAGCTCACCAGGGGGCGCCGGCTATGGCTACACCTTC
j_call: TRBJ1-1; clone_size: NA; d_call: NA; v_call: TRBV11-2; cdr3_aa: CASSLQGATEAFF; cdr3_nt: TGTGCCAGCAGCCTCCAGGGTGCCACTGAAGCTTTCTTT
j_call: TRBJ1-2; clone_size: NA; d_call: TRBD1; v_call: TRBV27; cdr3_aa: CASSYRQGWWDGYTF; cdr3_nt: TGTGCCAGCAGTTACCGACAGGGATGGTGGGATGGCTACACCTTC
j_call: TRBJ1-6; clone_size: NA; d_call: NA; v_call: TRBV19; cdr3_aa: CASSYLGENSPLHF; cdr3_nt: TGTGCCAGTAGTTATCTAGGGGAAAATTCACCCCTCCACTTT
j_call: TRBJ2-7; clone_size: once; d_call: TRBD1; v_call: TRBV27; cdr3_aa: CASSFLGQGAYEQYF; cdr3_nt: TGTGCCAGCAGTTTTCTGGGACAGGGGGCGTACGAGCAGTACTTC
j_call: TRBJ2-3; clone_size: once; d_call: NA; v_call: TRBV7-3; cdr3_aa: CASSLRANTDTQYF; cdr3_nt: TGTGCCAGCAGCTTAAGGGCCAACACAGATACGCAGTATTTT
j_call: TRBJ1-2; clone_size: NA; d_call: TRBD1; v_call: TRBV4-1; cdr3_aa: CASSQKDRDVGYGYTF; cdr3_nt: TGCGCCAGCAGCCAGAAAGACAGGGATGTGGGCTATGGCTACACCTTC
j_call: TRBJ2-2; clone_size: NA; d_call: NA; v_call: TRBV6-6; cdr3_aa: CASSPRALEGELFF; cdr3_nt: TGTGCCAGCAGCCCGAGGGCCCTCGAGGGGGAGCTGTTTTTT
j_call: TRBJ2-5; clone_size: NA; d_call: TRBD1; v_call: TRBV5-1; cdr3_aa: CASSLNRGGETQYF; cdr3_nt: TGCGCCAGCAGTCTCAACAGGGGTGGGGAGACCCAGTACTTC
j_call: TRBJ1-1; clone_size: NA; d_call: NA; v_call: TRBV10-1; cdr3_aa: CASYRQGMNTEAFF; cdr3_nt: TGCGCCAGTTACCGTCAGGGCATGAACACTGAAGCTTTCTTT
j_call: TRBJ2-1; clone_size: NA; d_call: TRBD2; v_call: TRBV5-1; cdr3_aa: CASSLRPSGGAMYEQFF; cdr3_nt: TGCGCCAGCAGCTTGAGGCCTAGCGGGGGGGCCATGTATGAGCAGTTCTTC
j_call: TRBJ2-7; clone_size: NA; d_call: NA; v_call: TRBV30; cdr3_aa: CAWSLELLREQYF; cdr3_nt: TGTGCCTGGAGTTTGGAGTTGCTCCGCGAGCAGTACTTC
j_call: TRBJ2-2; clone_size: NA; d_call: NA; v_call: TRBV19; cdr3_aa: CASSPVPPLNTGELFF; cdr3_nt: TGTGCCAGTAGTCCAGTCCCCCCCTTAAACACCGGGGAGCTGTTTTTT
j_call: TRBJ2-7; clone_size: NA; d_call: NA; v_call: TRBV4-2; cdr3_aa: CASSQVFGGEQYF; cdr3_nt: TGTGCCAGCAGCCAAGTATTCGGGGGCGAGCAGTACTTC
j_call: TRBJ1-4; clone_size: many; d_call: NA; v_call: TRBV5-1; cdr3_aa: CASSFSGSNEKLFF; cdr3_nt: TGCGCCAGCAGCTTCAGCGGGAGTAATGAAAAACTGTTTTTT
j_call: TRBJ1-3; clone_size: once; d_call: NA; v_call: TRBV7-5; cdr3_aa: CVRSLQGYSGNTIYF; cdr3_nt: TGTGTCAGAAGCTTGCAGGGTTACTCTGGAAACACCATATATTTT
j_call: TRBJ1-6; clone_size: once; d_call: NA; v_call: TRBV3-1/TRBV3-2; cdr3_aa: CASSQGQDNSPLHF; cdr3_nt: TGTGCCAGCAGCCAGGGACAAGATAATTCACCCCTCCACTTT
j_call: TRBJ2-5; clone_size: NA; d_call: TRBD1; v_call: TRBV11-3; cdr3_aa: CASSHRGAKETQYF; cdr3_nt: TGTGCCAGCAGTCACAGGGGAGCCAAGGAGACCCAGTACTTC
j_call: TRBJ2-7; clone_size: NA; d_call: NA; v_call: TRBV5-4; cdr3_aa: CASSLLRGTGEQYF; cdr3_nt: TGTGCCAGCAGCTTGCTACGGGGAACGGGCGAGCAGTACTTC
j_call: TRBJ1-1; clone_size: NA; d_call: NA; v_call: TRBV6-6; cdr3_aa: CASSWGVTEAFF; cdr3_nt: TGTGCCAGCAGTTGGGGGGTCACTGAAGCTTTCTTT
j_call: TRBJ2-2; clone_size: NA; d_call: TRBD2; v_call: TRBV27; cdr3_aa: CASRIAGGPTGELFF; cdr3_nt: TGTGCCAGCAGGATAGCGGGGGGCCCTACCGGGGAGCTGTTTTTT
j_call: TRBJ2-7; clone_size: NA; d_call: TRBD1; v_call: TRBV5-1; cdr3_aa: CASSPDFGTEGEQYF; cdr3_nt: TGCGCCAGCAGCCCGGATTTCGGGACAGAAGGTGAGCAGTACTTC
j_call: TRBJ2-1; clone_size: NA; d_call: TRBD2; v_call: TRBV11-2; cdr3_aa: CASSLVSGGIDEQFF; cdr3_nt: TGTGCCAGCAGCTTAGTTAGCGGGGGGATAGATGAGCAGTTCTTC
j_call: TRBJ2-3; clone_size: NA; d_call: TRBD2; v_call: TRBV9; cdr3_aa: CASSPAGLAGGTQYF; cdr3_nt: TGTGCCAGCAGCCCAGCGGGACTAGCGGGGGGAACGCAGTATTTT
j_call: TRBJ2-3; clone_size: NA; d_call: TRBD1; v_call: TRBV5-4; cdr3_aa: CASSTGQGRDTQYF; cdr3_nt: TGTGCCAGCAGCACGGGACAGGGCAGGGATACGCAGTATTTT
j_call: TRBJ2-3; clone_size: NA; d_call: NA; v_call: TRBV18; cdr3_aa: CASSPGQGRTDTQYF; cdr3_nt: TGTGCCAGCTCACCAGGGCAGGGGAGAACAGATACGCAGTATTTT
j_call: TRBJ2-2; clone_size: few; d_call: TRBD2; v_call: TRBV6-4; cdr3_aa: CASSDSTSAGELFF; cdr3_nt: TGTGCCAGCAGTGACTCGACTAGCGCCGGGGAGCTGTTTTTT
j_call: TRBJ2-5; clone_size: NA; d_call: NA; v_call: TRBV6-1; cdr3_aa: CASSEEWIGTQYF; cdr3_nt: TGTGCCAGCAGTGAGGAGTGGATAGGGACCCAGTACTTC
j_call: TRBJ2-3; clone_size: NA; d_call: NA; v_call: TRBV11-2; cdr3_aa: CASSLLASDTQYF; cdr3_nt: TGTGCCAGCAGCTTACTAGCATCAGATACGCAGTATTTT
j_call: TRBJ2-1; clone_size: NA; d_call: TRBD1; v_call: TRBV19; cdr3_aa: CASSIDDRGRGEQFF; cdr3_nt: TGTGCCAGTAGTATCGACGACAGGGGTAGGGGTGAGCAGTTCTTC
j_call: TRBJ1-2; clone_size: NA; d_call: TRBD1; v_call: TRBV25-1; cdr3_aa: CASSFTGVGYTF; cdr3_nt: TGTGCCAGCAGTTTTACAGGGGTAGGCTACACCTTC
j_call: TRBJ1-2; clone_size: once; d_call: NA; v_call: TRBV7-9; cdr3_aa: CASRKDSRQLGYGYTF; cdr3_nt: TGTGCCAGCAGGAAGGACAGCCGACAACTGGGGTATGGCTACACCTTC
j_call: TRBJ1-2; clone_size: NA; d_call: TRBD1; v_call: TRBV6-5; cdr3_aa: CASRRGQGYGYTF; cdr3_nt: TGTGCCAGCAGGAGGGGGCAGGGCTATGGCTACACCTTC
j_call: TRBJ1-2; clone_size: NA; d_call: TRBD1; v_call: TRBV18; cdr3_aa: CASSPRTGHGYTF; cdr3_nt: TGTGCCAGCTCACCAAGGACAGGGCATGGCTACACCTTC
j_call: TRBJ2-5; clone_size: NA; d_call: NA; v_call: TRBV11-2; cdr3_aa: CASSLFSGETQYF; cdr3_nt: TGTGCCAGCAGCTTATTTTCGGGGGAGACCCAGTACTTC
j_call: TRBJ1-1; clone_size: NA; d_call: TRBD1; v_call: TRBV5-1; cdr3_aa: CASSAGTGPRPEAFF; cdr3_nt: TGCGCCAGCAGCGCGGGGACAGGGCCGCGCCCTGAAGCTTTCTTT
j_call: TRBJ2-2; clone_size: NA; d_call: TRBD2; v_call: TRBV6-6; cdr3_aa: CASSHGLAGGRTGELFF; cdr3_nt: TGTGCCAGCAGTCACGGGCTAGCGGGGGGGCGCACCGGGGAGCTGTTTTTT
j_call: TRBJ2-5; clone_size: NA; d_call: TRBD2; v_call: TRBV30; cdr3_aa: CAWMTSGGKETQYF; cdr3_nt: TGTGCCTGGATGACTAGCGGGGGGAAAGAGACCCAGTACTTC
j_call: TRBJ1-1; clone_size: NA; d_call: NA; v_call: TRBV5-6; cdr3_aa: CASLNRASDTEAFF; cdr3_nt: TGTGCCAGCCTAAACAGGGCCTCTGACACTGAAGCTTTCTTT
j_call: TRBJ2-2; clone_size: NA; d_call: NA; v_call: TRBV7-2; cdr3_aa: CASSLVGRNGELFF; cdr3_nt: TGTGCCAGCAGCTTAGTTGGGAGGAACGGGGAGCTGTTTTTT
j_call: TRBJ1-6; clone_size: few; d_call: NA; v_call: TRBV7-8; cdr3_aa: CASSSVRVNSPLHF; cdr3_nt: TGTGCCAGCAGCTCGGTCAGGGTTAATTCACCCCTCCACTTT
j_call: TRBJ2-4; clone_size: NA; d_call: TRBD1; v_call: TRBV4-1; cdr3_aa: CASSQRPGQGASIQYF; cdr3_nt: TGCGCCAGCAGCCAACGGCCGGGACAGGGGGCTAGCATTCAGTACTTC
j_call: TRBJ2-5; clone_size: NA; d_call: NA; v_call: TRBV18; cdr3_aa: CASSPSSTGGQETQYF; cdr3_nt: TGTGCCAGCTCACCATCCTCTACAGGCGGACAAGAGACCCAGTACTTC
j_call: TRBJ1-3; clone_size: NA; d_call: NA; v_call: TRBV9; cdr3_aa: CASSGLSVGNTIYF; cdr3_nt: TGTGCCAGCAGCGGACTGAGTGTTGGAAACACCATATATTTT
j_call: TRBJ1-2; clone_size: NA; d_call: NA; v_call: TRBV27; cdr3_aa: CASSLGAGRPIGYTF; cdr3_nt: TGTGCCAGCAGTTTAGGGGCAGGTCGCCCTATTGGCTACACCTTC
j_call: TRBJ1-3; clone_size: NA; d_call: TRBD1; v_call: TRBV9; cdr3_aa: CASSGTGASGNTIYF; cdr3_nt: TGTGCCAGCAGCGGGACAGGGGCATCTGGAAACACCATATATTTT
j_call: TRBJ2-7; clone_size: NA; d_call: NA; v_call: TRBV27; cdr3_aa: CASGTGGGEQYF; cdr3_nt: TGTGCCAGCGGCACAGGGGGGGGCGAGCAGTACTTC
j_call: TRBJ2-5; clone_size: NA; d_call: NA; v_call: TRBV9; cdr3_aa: CASSVEAGRETQYF; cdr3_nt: TGTGCCAGCAGCGTAGAGGCGGGGCGAGAGACCCAGTACTTC
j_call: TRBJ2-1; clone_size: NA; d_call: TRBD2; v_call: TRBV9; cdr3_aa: CASSVAGTSVNEQFF; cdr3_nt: TGTGCCAGCAGCGTAGCCGGGACTAGCGTCAATGAGCAGTTCTTC
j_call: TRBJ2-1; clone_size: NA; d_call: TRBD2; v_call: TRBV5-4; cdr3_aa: CASSTTLAGGGYNEQFF; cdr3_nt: TGTGCCAGCAGCACGACCCTAGCGGGGGGCGGGTACAATGAGCAGTTCTTC
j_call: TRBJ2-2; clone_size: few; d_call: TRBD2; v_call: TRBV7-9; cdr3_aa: CASSLGLAGGSAGELFF; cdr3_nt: TGTGCCAGCAGCTTAGGACTAGCGGGCGGTTCGGCCGGGGAGCTGTTTTTT
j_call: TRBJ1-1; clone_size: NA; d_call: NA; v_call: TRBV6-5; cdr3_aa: CASRDRRNTEAFF; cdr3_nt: TGTGCCAGCAGGGACAGACGTAACACTGAAGCTTTCTTT
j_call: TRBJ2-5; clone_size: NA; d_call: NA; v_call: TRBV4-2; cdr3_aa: CASSQVLSRETQYF; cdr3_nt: TGTGCCAGCAGCCAAGTTTTAAGTAGAGAGACCCAGTACTTC